This T cell receptor (beta chain) was profiled in a study of cytomegalovirus exposure and HLA in healthy donors (dated by TCRdb to the late 2010s). For the wider study: In an earlier analysis of several hundred of the donors, 276 Gb of sequence data and 100 million or so unique TCR beta sequences from roughly 190 million T cells were reported. Donor age, sex, ethnicity and CMV serostatus were compiled together with the repertoire data. High-throughput TCR immunosequencing, statistical association of individual TCRs with disease status, and machine learning were combined to predict cytomegalovirus infection status. HLA typing included class I and class II loci at four-digit resolution. A separate validation cohort of over a hundred different subjects was used in addition to the roughly 700-subject first cohort. In an earlier analysis of 500 to 650 of the donors, high-throughput TCR beta sequencing was used to judge whether each TCR beta V gene segment behaved as functional or pseudogenic. The study aimed to test whether cataloging public T cell receptors could reveal signatures of past pathogen exposure. Approximately 310 gigabases of sequencing data and tens of millions of unique TCR sequences were included in an early release covering about 600 HLA-typed donors. To study patterns of TCR occurrence, a later analysis re-analyzed previously published TCR beta repertoires from 600 to 750 donors and added high-resolution HLA genotyping. Four or five DR-DQ haplotypes were treated as single units for association and clustering because of strong linkage in the cohort. Of the 300 to 500 genotyped donors, approximately 81% were placed in the genetic ancestry cluster associated with self-reported Caucasian donors. All discovery cohort repertoires had been generated using a single sequencing platform. The number of donors typed differed by locus, with roughly 629-640 for A, B, C, DRB1 and DQB1, 522 for DQA1, approximately 570 for DPA1, and around 430 for DPB1. On average, around 240,000 unique TCR beta nucleotide sequences were sequenced per donor among a few hundred genotyped donors of the cohort, with roughly 20% of those sequences being non-productive. In a later genetic analysis, genome-wide SNP genotypes for about 55% of the roughly 700 donors were used, and that subset was treated as a discovery cohort. Using immunosequencing, the study profiled T cell repertoires from 500 to 800 subjects and related those repertoires to cytomegalovirus serostatus. In the later analysis, no new phenotypic data were used to find candidate immune exposures; instead, reliance was placed on TCR beta sequences and their occurrence across donors.

In total, just over 650 healthy bone marrow donors made up the cohort. At the time of sampling, all cohort members were nominally healthy, though unrecorded immune exposures were likely present. The donor was CMV seropositive and was included in the group of almost 300 seropositive cohort members. A peripheral blood sample was provided by each donor, and peripheral blood mononuclear cells were used for TCR beta sequencing. Genomic DNA was extracted from the blood cell samples with the Qiagen DNeasy Blood Extraction Kit. General findings and caveats noted by the study authors: Linkage disequilibrium might explain the correlated functional status among segregating V segments, but an unknown experimental factor could not be ruled out. A further reported finding was that TCR beta sequences accurately predicted the HLA-A and HLA-B alleles for most subjects in the first cohort. In a later analysis, several top co-occurrence clusters were reported to appear linked to parvovirus B19, influenza, CMV and Epstein-Barr virus. A later analysis found that most CMV-associated TCR beta chains appeared HLA-restricted, with HLA associations seemingly driven largely by CMV exposure. Cytomegalovirus status was reported to be diagnosed by the classifier with high specificity and sensitivity in both the original and validation cohorts. Presence/absence analyses assumed roughly uniform sequencing depth across donors, an assumption that may not hold. In vitro tests confirmed that a few of the cytomegalovirus-associated TCR beta chains recognize cytomegalovirus antigens. Only TCR beta chains were sequenced in this cohort, and the absence of alpha or paired-chain data limited detectable features. Because the 87-base-pair reads could not distinguish some IMGT-functional V segments, including TRBV6-2 and TRBV6-3, those segments were excluded. In a later genetic analysis, fewer N-insertions in productive TCRs were reported among donors in an Asian-associated ancestry cluster than the approximately 670-donor mean. When HLA alleles, especially DR and DQ, strongly co-occurred, attributing TCR associations to individual alleles was difficult. While some public TCRs were present in many individuals, most TCR sequences turned up only very rarely across donors. In a later analysis, HLA-associated TCR beta chains were found to be more clonally expanded and to have lower generation probabilities than equally common non-associated chains. Because HLA typing was missing for some donors at each locus, association tests included only the typed subset. In a later genetic analysis, a missense DCLRE1C variant was associated with V-gene and J-gene trimming of TCR beta chains, and the association was replicated in an independent cohort. The authors suggested that the approach could potentially be extended to other disease states and immunological phenotypes. A cluster of highly shared sequence variants was judged likely to represent a technical artifact of the sequencing pipeline. In a later analysis, the rate of TCR association differed among HLA loci, with DRB1 alleles having the most associated TCRs and HLA-C alleles having the fewest. Over 15 rarely observed V segments, including chromosome 9 orphons, were excluded from the earlier analysis of several hundred of the donors because counts were too low. A later analysis associated about 18,000 TCR beta sequences with specific HLA alleles at a false discovery rate of 0.05. A total of 150 to 200 TCR beta chains were listed by the study as associated with cytomegalovirus. Broadly in line with IMGT annotations, most TCR beta V segments showed up in productive rearrangements about 87% or about 30% of the time in an earlier analysis of about 500 of the donors. For the cohort, immune exposure information was limited to CMV serostatus.

On this clone: What this receptor recognizes is not known. No much larger clone is present one base from it, and per-base qualities are unavailable.

The germline V gene (reference sequence) gives CDR1 as SEHNR and CDR2 as FQNEAQ. The CDR3 holds 14 amino acids from the cysteine to the phenylalanine. The sequence is cut down to CDR3 DNA, 42 bases in frame from base 1. Trimming costs V 2 bases and J 5 bases, and their ends lie 11 bases apart. The receptor library was made with the immunoSEQ multiplex PCR assay. For the multiplex PCR, a mixture combining 60 forward primers for TCR Vbeta segments and 13 reverse primers for TCR Jbeta segments was used. Amplification of the CDR3 region of rearranged TCR beta genes was performed with a multiplex PCR assay on genomic DNA. Amplified TCR beta libraries were sequenced as 87-base-pair reads on the Illumina HiSeq System. Per the original workflow: A later analysis counted approximately 74 million unique TCR beta chains across the 640 or so repertoires, and some 11 million of these chains were shared by at least two donors. To remove PCR and sequencing errors, raw reads were error-corrected and collapsed into unique sequences using a nearest-neighbor algorithm that merged closely related sequences. CDR3 sequences were aligned to IMGT reference sequences to assign V, D and J gene segments. For a sequence to be retained, a match of at least six nucleotides to both a V gene segment and a J gene segment was required. Rearrangements were called productive when the CDR3 lacked stop codons and stayed in frame with V and J; all others were non-productive. Following IMGT convention, CDR3 was defined as the stretch from the second conserved V-encoded cysteine to the conserved J-encoded phenylalanine. In an earlier analysis of more than 550 of the donors, sequences lacking an unambiguous match to a single V gene segment were excluded. In an earlier analysis of approximately 590 of the donors, V segments were called functional above 56.7% productive rearrangements and were called segregating when the between-donor standard deviation exceeded 5%. A statistical classification framework was developed to diagnose cytomegalovirus status using the catalog of TCR beta chain sequences. V and J gene assignment, in a later analysis, came from comparing TCR nucleotide sequences with IMGT/GENE-DB human TR gene sequences. Using the TCRdist pipeline, a later analysis assigned CDR3 sequences along with most-parsimonious VDJ recombination scenarios. A later analysis defined each TCR beta chain by its CDR3 amino acid sequence plus V-gene family, and excluded reads lacking a unique V-gene family. In a later analysis, 550 to 650 highly shared, low-generation-probability nucleotide sequences were removed to address suspected cross-contamination and a sequencing artifact. In a later analysis, a clonal expansion index for each public chain was calculated from normalized within-repertoire ranks of inferred template counts. In a later analysis, generation probabilities were computed using a VDJ recombination model fitted to out-of-frame rearrangements, and the results were checked against IGoR. A later analysis scored TCR-TCR, TCR-HLA and TCR-CMV co-occurrence with hypergeometric tests, applying a repertoire-size bias correction to TCR pairs. False discovery rates were estimated in a later analysis by permuting HLA or CMV assignments 20 times. In a later analysis, co-occurring TCRs were grouped using DBSCAN, and TCRdist sequence similarity was added for clustering within HLA-allele-positive subsets. Co-occurrence clustering excluded repertoires with fewer than 30,000 or more than 120,000 public chains, plus five with anomalous nucleotide sharing. In its TCRdb copy, this immuneACCESS table keeps in-frame sequences only and misses some clones. Where compared with another copy, unresolved V genes explain less than half of these, and the others have no known cause. The V and J calls and the clone size are those of that table, but D and trimming were determined from the DNA. This sample is represented by over 70,000 clones; 70% to 80% of them were singletons. The biggest ten clones account for more than 20% of the sample.

This clonotype originated in a man aged 25-40 years in good health and CMV-seropositive. Sequenced sample: PBMCs. The chain is encoded by TRBV7-9 joined to TRBJ2-3; TRBD2 is a possible D gene, resting on 6 matching bases. The nucleotide sequence is given as TGTGCCAGCAGCTTATTGGAGGGATTAGATACGCAGTATTTT. It is translated as CASSLLEGLDTQYF.